This TCR beta chain was documented in a study of blood T cell repertoires in COVID-19. For the study at large: Sites in the United States, Italy and Spain provided acute and convalescent COVID-19 samples.

With V trimmed by 9 bases and J by 6 bases, 7 bases remained unmatched. Germline-derived CDR1 and CDR2 are LGHDT and YNNKEL (reference sequence). This CDR3 has 13 residues. Original data processing: Reference gene primer amplification in the assay estimated nucleated cell counts. The protocol was immunoSEQ multiplex PCR, while the TCRdb copy is restricted to in-frame clones and leaves out a portion. The V and J calls and clone size come from that table; D and trimming were worked out from the DNA. The table shows 53,000 or so clones, with about 77% occurring only once. The source is a man between 65 and 80 years old with active or convalescent COVID-19. The gene calls are TRBV3-1 (or the pseudogene TRBV3-2) and TRBJ2-2, with 7 bases that match TRBD1. Material: peripheral blood. The CDR3 DNA reads as TGTGCCAGTGGGACAGTAAGCTCCGGGGAGCTGTTTTTT. This encodes CASGTVSSGELFF.